The sequence of this T cell receptor (beta chain) was determined in a study of regulatory T cells in long-lasting Graves disease. Overall study: Graves' patients with a new diagnosis had received antithyroid drugs under 3 months. Whole-study results and caveats: TRBV28 was favored in persistent disease, as were TRBJ1-2 and TRBJ2-5.

This clonotype was counted between two and nine times. Antigen unknown. As to time point: newly diagnosed GD, antithyroid drugs for less than 3 months. There was RNA extracted from PBMCs, and the TCR library was made from it. Peripheral blood, roughly 9.2 milliliters per patient, was collected in EDTA tubes. Germline CDR1 is LGHDT and CDR2 is YNNKEL (reference sequence). The V gene end was trimmed by 1 base and the J gene end by 5 bases; junction bases not matched to a gene: 10. The CDR3 length is 17 residues. iRepertoire HTBI primers and Arm-PCR of CDR3 regions built TCR beta libraries. From the multiplex PCR reads, TCRdb called clonotypes with MiXCR, one entry per CDR3 protein. Altogether about 440,000 distinct CDR3 sequences are present, 14% to 15% being singletons, with the ten largest covering over 15%. These same data were also listed under a study on T cells in Graves' hyperthyroidism and ophthalmopathy. That source notes: Disease duration under 2 months; hyperthyroidism patients were aged 18 to 65.

Sequences were derived from peripheral blood mononuclear cells (PBMCs), sampled at new diagnosis, from a patient treated with antithyroid drugs. This chain connects TRBV3-1 to TRBJ2-5; 10 bases fit TRBD1. The TCR originated in a woman in her twenties or thirties with Graves disease. In DNA form, the CDR3 reads TGTGCCAGCAGCCAAGCGGTTCCGGGACAGGGGAGGGAGACCCAGTACTTC. This translates into CASSQAVPGQGRETQYF.